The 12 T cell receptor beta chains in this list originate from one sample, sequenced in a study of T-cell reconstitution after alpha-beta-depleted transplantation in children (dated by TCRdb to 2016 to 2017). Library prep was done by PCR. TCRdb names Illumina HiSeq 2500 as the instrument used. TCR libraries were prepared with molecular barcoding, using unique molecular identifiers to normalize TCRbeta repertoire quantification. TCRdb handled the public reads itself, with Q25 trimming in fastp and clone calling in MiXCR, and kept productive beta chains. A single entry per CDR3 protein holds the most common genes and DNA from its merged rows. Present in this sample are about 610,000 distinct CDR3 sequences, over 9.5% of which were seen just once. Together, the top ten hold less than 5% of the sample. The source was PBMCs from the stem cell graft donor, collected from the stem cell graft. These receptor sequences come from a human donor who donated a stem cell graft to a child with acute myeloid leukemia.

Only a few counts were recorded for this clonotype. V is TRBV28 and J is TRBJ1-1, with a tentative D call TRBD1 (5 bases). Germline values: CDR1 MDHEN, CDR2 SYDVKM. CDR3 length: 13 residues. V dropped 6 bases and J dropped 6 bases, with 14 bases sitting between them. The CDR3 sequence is CASRYQGLPEAFF. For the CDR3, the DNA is TGTGCCAGCAGGTACCAGGGTCTCCCTGAAGCTTTCTTT. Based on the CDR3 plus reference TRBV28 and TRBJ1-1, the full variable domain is DVKVTQSSRYLVKRTGEKVFLECVQDMDHENMFWYRQDPGLGLRLIYFSYDVKMKEKGDIPEGYSVSREKKERFSLILESASTNQTSMYLCASRYQGLPEAFFGQGTRLTVV.

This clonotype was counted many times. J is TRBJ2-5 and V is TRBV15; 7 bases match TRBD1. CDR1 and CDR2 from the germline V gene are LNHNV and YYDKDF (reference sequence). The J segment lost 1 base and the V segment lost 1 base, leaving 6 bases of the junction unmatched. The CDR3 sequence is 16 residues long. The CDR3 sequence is CATSRGGRQGQETQYF. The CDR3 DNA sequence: TGTGCCACCAGCAGAGGAGGTAGACAGGGCCAAGAGACCCAGTACTTC.

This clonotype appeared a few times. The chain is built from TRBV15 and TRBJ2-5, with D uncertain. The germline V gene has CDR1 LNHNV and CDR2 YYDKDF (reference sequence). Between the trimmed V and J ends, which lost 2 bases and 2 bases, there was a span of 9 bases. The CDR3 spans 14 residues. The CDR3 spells CATSRSLGQETQYF. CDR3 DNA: TGTGCCACCAGCAGATCCCTAGGGCAAGAGACCCAGTACTTC.

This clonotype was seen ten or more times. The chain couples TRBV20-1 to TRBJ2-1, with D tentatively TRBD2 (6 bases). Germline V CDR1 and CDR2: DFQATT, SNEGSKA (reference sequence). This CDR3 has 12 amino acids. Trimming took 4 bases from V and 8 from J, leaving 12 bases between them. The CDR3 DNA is TGCAGTGCTACCCAATCGGGGGATGAGCAGTTCTTC. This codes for CSATQSGDEQFF.

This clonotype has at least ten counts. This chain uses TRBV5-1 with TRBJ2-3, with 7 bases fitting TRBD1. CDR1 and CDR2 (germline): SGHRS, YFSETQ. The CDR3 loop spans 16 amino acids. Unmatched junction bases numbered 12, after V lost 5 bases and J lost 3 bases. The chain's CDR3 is CASRKRTGDFTDTQYF. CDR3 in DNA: TGCGCCAGCAGGAAACGGACAGGAGATTTTACAGATACGCAGTATTTT.

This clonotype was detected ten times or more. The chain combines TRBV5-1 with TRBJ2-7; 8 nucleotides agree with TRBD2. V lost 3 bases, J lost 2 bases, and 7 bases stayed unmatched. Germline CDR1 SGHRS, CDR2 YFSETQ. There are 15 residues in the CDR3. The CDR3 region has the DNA TGCGCCAGCAGCTCCATGGCGGGAGGCACCTACGAGCAGTACTTC. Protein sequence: CASSSMAGGTYEQYF.

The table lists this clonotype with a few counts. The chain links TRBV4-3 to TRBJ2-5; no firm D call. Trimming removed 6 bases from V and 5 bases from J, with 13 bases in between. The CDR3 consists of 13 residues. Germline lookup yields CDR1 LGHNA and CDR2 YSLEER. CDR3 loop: CASSTNGYETQYF. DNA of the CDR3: TGCGCCAGCAGTACCAACGGCTATGAGACCCAGTACTTC.

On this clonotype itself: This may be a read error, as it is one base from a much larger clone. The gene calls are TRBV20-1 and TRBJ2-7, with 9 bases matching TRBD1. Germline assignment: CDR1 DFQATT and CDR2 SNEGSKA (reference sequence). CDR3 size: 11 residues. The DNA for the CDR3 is TGCAGTGCTTCCTCCGGGACAGGGCGCATCTTC. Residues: CSASSGTGRIF.

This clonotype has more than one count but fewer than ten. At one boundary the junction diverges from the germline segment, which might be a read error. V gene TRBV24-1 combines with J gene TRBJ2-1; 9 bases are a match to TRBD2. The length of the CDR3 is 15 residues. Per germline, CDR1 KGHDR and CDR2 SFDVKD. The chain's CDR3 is CATTDPGLAGNEQFF. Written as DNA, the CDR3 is TGTGCCACCACTGATCCGGGACTAGCTGGAAATGAGCAGTTCTTC.

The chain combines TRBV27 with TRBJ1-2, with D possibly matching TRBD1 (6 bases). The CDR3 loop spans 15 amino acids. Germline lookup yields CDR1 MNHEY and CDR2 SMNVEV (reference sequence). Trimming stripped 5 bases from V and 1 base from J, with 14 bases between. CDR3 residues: CASSPQTGVNYGYTF. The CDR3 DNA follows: TGTGCCAGCAGTCCCCAGACAGGAGTTAACTATGGCTACACCTTC.

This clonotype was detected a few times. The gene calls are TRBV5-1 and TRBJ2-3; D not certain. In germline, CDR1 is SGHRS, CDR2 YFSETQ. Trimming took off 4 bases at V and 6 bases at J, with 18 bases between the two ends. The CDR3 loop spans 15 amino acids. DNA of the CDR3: TGCGCCAGCAGCCAAGCTCAAGGACCACAGGATACGCAGTATTTT. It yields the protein CASSQAQGPQDTQYF.

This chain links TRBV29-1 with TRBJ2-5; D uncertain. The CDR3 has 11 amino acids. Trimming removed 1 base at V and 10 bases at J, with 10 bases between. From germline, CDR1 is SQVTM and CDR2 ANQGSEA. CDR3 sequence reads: CSVEGGTDQYF. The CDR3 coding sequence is TGCAGCGTTGAAGGAGGCACGGACCAGTACTTC.